In its sample, the clone carrying this T cell receptor (beta chain) ranks as medium-sized. TCRdb reanalysed the RT-PCR reads using MiXCR and keeps one entry per CDR3 protein. The sample includes roughly 9,900 distinct CDR3 sequences, less than 25% of them seen just once. Looked up from germline, CDR1 is LNHDA and CDR2 is SQIVND (reference sequence). The V end lost 6 bases, the J end lost 4 bases, and 10 bases lay between the germline ends. The CDR3 has 13 amino acids. The data belong to a study of patients and donors after allogeneic stem cell transplantation. The material sequenced was blood, either unsorted or a sorted T cell fraction (not recorded which). This TCR was recovered from a human donor who was either an allogeneic HSCT recipient or a stem cell or donor lymphocyte infusion donor (not recorded which). It is not recorded whose cells these are; they may come from a transplant donor. The chain is built from TRBV19 and TRBJ1-3; D is undetermined. CDR3 sequence reads: CASSPSGGNTIYF. DNA for the CDR3: TGTGCCAGTAGCCCTTCCGGAGGAAACACCATATATTTT.